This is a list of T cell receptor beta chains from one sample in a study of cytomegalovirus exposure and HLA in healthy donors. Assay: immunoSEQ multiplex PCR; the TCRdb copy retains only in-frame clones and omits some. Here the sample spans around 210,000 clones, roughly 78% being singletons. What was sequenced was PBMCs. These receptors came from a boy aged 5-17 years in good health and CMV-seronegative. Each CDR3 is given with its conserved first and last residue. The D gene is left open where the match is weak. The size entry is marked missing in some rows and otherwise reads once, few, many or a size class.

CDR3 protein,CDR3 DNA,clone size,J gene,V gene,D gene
CASSQNTGTEAFF,TGCGCCAGCAGCCAGAATACAGGGACTGAAGCTTTCTTT,few,TRBJ1-1,TRBV4-1,NA
CASSYRDGGGAFF,TGTGCCAGCAGTTACCGGGACGGGGGTGGCGCTTTCTTT,NA,TRBJ1-1,TRBV6-5,NA
CSGKQFPDTEAFF,TGCAGCGGCAAACAGTTCCCTGACACTGAAGCTTTCTTT,once,TRBJ1-1,TRBV29-1,NA
CASSPGLAGFAPYEQYF,TGTGCCAGCAGCCCTGGACTAGCGGGTTTCGCTCCCTACGAGCAGTACTTC,once,TRBJ2-7,TRBV11-3,TRBD2
CASTRDRISGANVLTF,TGTGCCAGCACCCGGGACAGGATCTCTGGGGCCAACGTCCTGACTTTC,NA,TRBJ2-6,TRBV2,TRBD1
CASSYLTGTPEAFF,TGTGCCAGCAGTTACTTGACAGGGACCCCTGAAGCTTTCTTT,NA,TRBJ1-1,TRBV6-6,TRBD1
CASCWGANTGELFF,TGTGCCAGCTGTTGGGGCGCTAACACCGGGGAGCTGTTTTTT,NA,TRBJ2-2,TRBV6-6,NA
CASMGGGNTIYF,TGTGCCAGCATGGGGGGGGGAAACACCATATATTTT,NA,TRBJ1-3,TRBV9,NA
CASSLGRANTEAFF,TGTGCCAGCAGCTTAGGCAGGGCGAACACTGAAGCTTTCTTT,NA,TRBJ1-1,TRBV11-3,NA
CASGNNRDTYGDEQFF,TGCGCCAGCGGGAACAACCGGGACACCTACGGAGATGAGCAGTTCTTC,once,TRBJ2-1,TRBV10-2,NA
CASRTTGTGSGNTIYF,TGTGCCAGCAGGACAACTGGGACAGGGTCTGGAAACACCATATATTTT,NA,TRBJ1-3,TRBV6-6,TRBD1
CASSQASSGEPTNSPLHF,TGTGCCAGCAGCCAAGCTAGTAGCGGGGAGCCAACTAATTCACCCCTCCACTTT,NA,TRBJ1-6,TRBV4-2,NA
CAWSPGTWLNFF,TGTGCCTGGAGTCCCGGGACTTGGCTGAATTTTTTT,NA,TRBJ2-3,TRBV30,NA
CASSLNSFATNEKLFF,TGTGCCAGCAGCTTGAACTCATTCGCAACTAATGAAAAACTGTTTTTT,NA,TRBJ1-4,TRBV5-6,NA
CASSSSGRAYNEQFF,TGCGCCAGCAGCTCATCCGGGCGGGCCTACAATGAGCAGTTCTTC,NA,TRBJ2-1,TRBV5-1,NA
CASSWTAHTGEQYF,TGTGCCAGCAGTTGGACAGCGCATACGGGCGAGCAGTACTTC,NA,TRBJ2-7,TRBV6-5,NA
CAWSGEVTEQFF,TGTGCCTGGTCGGGGGAGGTAACGGAGCAGTTCTTC,few,TRBJ2-1,TRBV30,NA
CASSSIITDTQYF,TGTGCCAGCAGCTCTATCATCACAGATACGCAGTATTTT,NA,TRBJ2-3,TRBV7-3,NA
CASSLGWQTEAFF,TGTGCCAGCAGCTTAGGATGGCAGACTGAAGCTTTCTTT,NA,TRBJ1-1,TRBV11-2,NA
CASNRDSEAFF,TGCGCCAGCAACCGAGATTCTGAAGCTTTCTTT,NA,TRBJ1-1,TRBV10-1,NA
CASSLESTVNTEAFF,TGCGCCAGCAGCTTAGAATCCACTGTGAACACTGAAGCTTTCTTT,NA,TRBJ1-1,TRBV5-1,NA
CASSDRTGGRETQYF,TGTGCCAGCAGTGACCGGACAGGGGGAAGGGAGACCCAGTACTTC,NA,TRBJ2-5,TRBV6-4,TRBD1
CASSPPGGARFF,TGTGCCAGCTCACCACCGGGCGGGGCCCGTTTCTTC,NA,TRBJ2-1,TRBV18,NA
CAWSVVTRQQYF,TGTGCCTGGAGTGTAGTTACTCGCCAGCAGTACTTC,NA,TRBJ2-7,TRBV30,NA
CASSLKARGGSNEQFF,TGTGCCAGCAGCTTAAAGGCCCGGGGGGGCAGCAATGAGCAGTTCTTC,NA,TRBJ2-1,TRBV7-3,TRBD2
CASSPLPQHF,TGTGCCAGCAGTCCCCTGCCCCAGCATTTT,NA,TRBJ1-5,TRBV11-3,NA
CASRGLLLYNEQFF,TGTGCCAGCAGGGGACTACTTCTATACAATGAGCAGTTCTTC,once,TRBJ2-1,TRBV5-6,TRBD2
CATSRDAGRGGAFF,TGTGCCACCAGCAGAGATGCGGGGAGGGGCGGAGCTTTCTTT,few,TRBJ1-1,TRBV15,NA
CASSIVGGRGTGELFF,TGTGCCAGTAGTATCGTTGGGGGCAGGGGGACCGGGGAGCTGTTTTTT,NA,TRBJ2-2,TRBV19,TRBD1
CAIGTGTYEQYF,TGTGCCATCGGGACTGGGACCTACGAGCAGTACTTC,once,TRBJ2-7,TRBV10-3,NA
CASSALLGRQPQHF,TGTGCCAGCAGTGCTCTTCTGGGGCGCCAGCCCCAGCATTTT,NA,TRBJ1-5,TRBV6-1,NA
CASSYGGTAFSNQPQHF,TGTGCCAGCAGCTACGGAGGGACAGCTTTTAGCAATCAGCCCCAGCATTTT,NA,TRBJ1-5,TRBV11-2,TRBD1
CASSLGSVMNTEAFF,TGTGCCAGCAGCTTAGGCTCGGTCATGAACACTGAAGCTTTCTTT,NA,TRBJ1-1,TRBV7-8,NA
CASSYLGTPKETQYF,TGTGCCAGCAGTTACCTTGGGACACCCAAAGAGACCCAGTACTTC,NA,TRBJ2-5,TRBV6-6,NA
CASSGQGPTNEKLFF,TGTGCCAGTAGTGGACAGGGTCCAACTAATGAAAAACTGTTTTTT,NA,TRBJ1-4,TRBV19,TRBD1
CASSQEGGSGQYEQYF,TGCGCCAGCAGCCAAGAGGGGGGTAGCGGGCAGTACGAGCAGTACTTC,NA,TRBJ2-7,TRBV4-1,TRBD2
CASSLDGSYNEQFF,TGTGCCAGCAGCTTAGACGGCTCCTACAATGAGCAGTTCTTC,NA,TRBJ2-1,TRBV7-2,NA
CSVEGALSGGAWETQYF,TGCAGCGTTGAAGGTGCCCTTAGCGGGGGGGCATGGGAGACCCAGTACTTC,NA,TRBJ2-5,TRBV29-1,TRBD2